This paragraph covers one T cell receptor beta chain sequence. This clone came up a few times. Its antigen remains unidentified. Per-base qualities were not stored, and no clone one base away is much larger. All of the isolated RNA was reverse transcribed with the High Capacity cDNA Reverse Transcription Kit, so expressed TCRB transcripts were sequenced. Deep immunoSEQ sequencing was applied to naive, central memory and regulatory T cell samples, giving an average of around 3.8 million total reads per sample. Sorted cells were lysed in RLT buffer and RNA was extracted with DNase-treated RNeasy Micro or Mini kits, depending on cell number. Each cell subset was processed separately to prevent cross-contamination, with patient and healthy donor samples processed together. The immunoSEQ multiplex PCR was used to amplify TCRB sequences from cDNA, generating 87-bp fragments that spanned the CDR3 region. Sequencing of the amplicons was performed on the Illumina HiSeq platform. Per the authors' processing: Synthetic template baselines were used to correct PCR bias computationally, reads within Hamming distance 2 were collapsed together, and singletons that could not be merged were discarded. Reads were aligned against IMGT so that V, D and J genes, CDR3 length and insertions or deletions at six rearrangement sites could be assigned. Within each subset, clonotype counts were normalized to sorted cell number, and only after that were true diversity and Gini coefficients computed with the tcR R package. Repertoire sharing was quantified using the overlap coefficient calculated on TCRB nucleotide sequences. Held by TCRdb, this immuneACCESS table contains in-frame sequences only and omits some clones. Under half of the omission traces to an unresolved V gene where checked; the cause of the rest is unknown. V and J calls and clone size are those listed in that table; D and trimming were worked out from the DNA. In all, the sample holds roughly 140,000 clones, and over 7.5% of those were seen once. Together, the top ten hold around 0.65% of the sample.

These data originate in a study of beta chain features in type 1 diabetes (dated by TCRdb to the late 2010s). Turning to the overall study: No differences in mean age, gender distribution, total cell number or subset yield were found between patients and healthy donors. A total of around 110,000,000 sorted cells were examined across all samples, and a strong correlation was observed between cell number per subset and RNA yield. In the study, TCRB repertoires of sorted circulating CD4+ T cell subsets from recently diagnosed type 1 diabetes patients were compared with those of matched healthy donors. Regulatory and stem cell-like memory subsets were isolated from only 8 patients and roughly 8 healthy donors, whereas naive and central memory subsets came from all 30 or so donors.

Each donor gave one peripheral blood draw, averaging around 0.11 L, which was collected into heparinised tubes. Naive, central memory, regulatory and stem cell-like memory CD4+ T cells were sorted on a BD FACSAria II using a panel including CD45RO, CCR7, CD25, CD127, CD95 and CD27. Every sorted population had a purity above 95%. Right away, PBMCs were isolated by Lymphoprep density gradient centrifugation and were stained directly, with no culture step. So that batch effects would be minimized, each experiment stained and sorted samples in pairs, pairing one healthy donor with one patient. The paper's findings and limits, for the study overall: Because cDNA was sequenced instead of genomic DNA, highly expressing activated cells could be over-represented, though the groups showed no difference in activation or CD3 levels. Patients with type 1 diabetes made fewer insertions and deleted more nucleotides at VDJ recombination sites, implying thymic rearrangement abnormalities. PCR might favor shorter templates, but patient and control samples were amplified and corrected together, so any skew would affect both groups equally. Naive, central memory and regulatory TCRB repertoires appeared more similar among patients than among healthy donors. In all four CD4+ subsets, TCRB CDR3 length was moderately but significantly shorter in type 1 diabetes patients. Because the HLA sub-analyses included only small numbers of individuals, any influence of HLA type on TCRB rearrangement was left unresolved.

Based on the germline V gene, the CDR1 and CDR2 sequences are WSHSY and SAAADI. Inclusive of the bounding cysteine and phenylalanine, the CDR3 is 15 residues long. The CDR3 DNA has 45 bases and is translated from base 1. V is pared back by 8 bases and J by 2 bases, with 13 bases lying between the germline termini. The sample comprised central memory CD4+ T cells from blood. The sequence was collected from a man in his late teens or twenties in good health. The chain links TRBV10-2 with TRBJ2-6; tentative D gene TRBD1, with 6 bases matching. CDR3 protein: CASSTRGPGANVLTF. Read as DNA, the sequence is TGCGCCAGCTCAACCAGGGGTCCTGGGGCCAACGTCCTGACTTTC.